The entry below gives a single T cell receptor beta chain sequence along with its context. Its antigen is still unknown. This sample was included in a study of shared clonotypes between healthy human individuals. Notes on the study in general: Rarefaction indicated that sorted-subset sequencing remained incomplete although depth was large. Shared clonotypes across all four donors exceeded non-shared ones in generation probability.

TCRdb keeps only in-frame clones here, not all; method: immunoSEQ multiplex PCR. Among 850,000 to 1,100,000 clones, about 80% were seen once, and the ten largest hold roughly 0.82%. The V and J ends lost 6 bases and 8 bases respectively, with 10 bases between them. This CDR3 contains 11 residues. Germline lookup yields CDR1 DFQATT and CDR2 SNEGSKA (reference sequence). Nashville, Tennessee was home to all donors, each a Caucasian adult. Memory CD4+ cells were the fraction left after CD45RA+ naive selection. Material: memory CD4+ T cells from PBMCs. The sample's subset: CD45RA-negative fraction. This receptor was identified in a man between 18 and 29 years old in good health. Some clones in this sample may be carry-over from other donors' samples. The chain combines TRBV20-1 with TRBJ1-4; no firm D call. The CDR3 DNA sequence: TGCAGTGCCACACGTCAGGAAAAACTGTTTTTT. This gives the protein CSATRQEKLFF.